This TCR beta chain comes out of a study of STAT5B mutations in CD4+ large granular lymphocyte leukemia. Study-level points and caveats: 8/27 top patient clones versus 2/35 control clones were TRBV06-family.

Points on this clone: Its antigen is unknown.

Data came from immunoSEQ multiplex PCR; TCRdb stores just in-frame clones and leaves some out. The data contain about 33,000 clones, roughly 80% of them singletons. The CDR3 covers 22 residues. The trim removed 2 bases at V and 0 bases at J, leaving 15 bases unmatched. CDR1 and CDR2 from the germline V gene are MGHRA and YSYEKL. The receptor was derived from a human donor in good health. Specimen: CD4+ T cells from blood buffy coats. The chain carries TRBV4-1 and TRBJ2-1, with 14 bases lining up with TRBD2. The CDR3 here is CASSQPPGLAGGSGSSYNEQFF. The CDR3 nucleotides are TGCGCCAGCAGCCAACCCCCCGGACTAGCGGGAGGTTCCGGGAGCTCCTACAATGAGCAGTTCTTC.